A selection of T cell receptor beta chains follows, all from one sample in a study of read filtering for tumor transcriptome and immune sequencing. TCRdb fed the reads into MiXCR, producing one record per CDR3 protein. This table has 130,000 or so distinct CDR3 sequences, approximately 13% appearing once. The sequencing sample was made of a population of CD138-negative cells sorted from bone marrow. These receptor sequences come from a donor aged 40 or older with multiple myeloma. Both conserved end residues are part of each CDR3. The order of the fields is clone size, D gene, J gene, V gene, CDR3 DNA, CDR3 protein. A D gene is named only where the DNA matches it firmly. Part of the rows lack a size; the others show once, few, many or a class for expanded clones.

many,TRBD2,TRBJ2-5,TRBV20-1,TGCAGTGCTAGAGTTGTGGCGGGAGGGGAGACCCAGTACTTC,CSARVVAGGETQYF
many,.,TRBJ1-2,TRBV12-3/TRBV12-4,TGTGCCAGCAGTCTCGACAGGAGGGATGGCTACACCTTC,CASSLDRRDGYTF
.,.,TRBJ1-3,TRBV3-1,TGTGCCAGCAGACGAACATTTGACAGGGGAAACACCATATATTTT,CASRRTFDRGNTIYF
many,TRBD2,TRBJ2-1,TRBV6-6,TGTGCCAGCAGTTACCCAACTAGCGGGGGTAACAATGAGCAGTTCTTC,CASSYPTSGGNNEQFF
many,.,TRBJ1-1,TRBV30,TGTGCCTGGAGTCCCGGGTTTAACACTGAAGCTTTCTTT,CAWSPGFNTEAFF
many,.,TRBJ2-7,TRBV7-8,TGTGCCAGCAGCTTGGCTAGCGTTCCCTACGAGCAGTACTTC,CASSLASVPYEQYF
many,.,TRBJ1-4,TRBV2,TGTGCCAGCAATGTTGGTAATGAAAAACTGTTTTTT,CASNVGNEKLFF
few,.,TRBJ2-2,TRBV24-1,TGTGCCACGACAGGTGCGGGGGAGCTGTTTTTT,CATTGAGELFF
few,.,TRBJ2-5,TRBV20-1,TGCAGTGCTAGAGTCAACAGCGCCCAAGAGACCCAGTACTTC,CSARVNSAQETQYF
many,.,TRBJ2-1,TRBV7-9,TGTGCCAGCAGCCCCCCGGGGTCGGAGAATGAGCAGTTCTTC,CASSPPGSENEQFF
many,.,TRBJ2-1,TRBV4-2,TGTGCCAGCAGCCAGATCCCAGCGGGCTACAATGAGCAGTTCTTC,CASSQIPAGYNEQFF
many,.,TRBJ2-1,TRBV29-1,TGCAGCGTTGACCAGGGCTCGAGCTCCTACAATGAGCAGTTCTTC,CSVDQGSSSYNEQFF
many,.,TRBJ1-6,TRBV7-9,TGTGCCAGCAGCCCGAGGACCGACGTAGGGGATAATTCACCCCTCCACTTT,CASSPRTDVGDNSPLHF
many,TRBD1,TRBJ2-7,TRBV6-2/TRBV6-3,TGTGCCAGCAGCCTCAGACCGGGACAGGGCACCTACGAGCAGTACTTC,CASSLRPGQGTYEQYF
many,TRBD2,TRBJ2-7,TRBV6-4,TGTGCCAGCAGTGCGTGCGGGAGGGCCGACCCCTACGAGCAGTACTTC,CASSACGRADPYEQYF
many,.,TRBJ2-1,TRBV9,TGTGCCAGCAGCGTAGGGACAGCATTATTTCGGGATGAGCAGTTCTTC,CASSVGTALFRDEQFF
many,.,TRBJ2-7,TRBV10-3,TGTGCCCTTGGGACTCCCGGCTCCTACGAGCAGTACTTC,CALGTPGSYEQYF
many,.,TRBJ2-2,TRBV7-9,TGTGCCAGCAGCTTCGCCTCCGCCGGGGAGCTGTTTTTT,CASSFASAGELFF
many,.,TRBJ2-1,TRBV6-1,TGTGCCAGCAGTGAAACGTTAAGCTCCTACAATGAGCAGTTCTTC,CASSETLSSYNEQFF
many,.,TRBJ2-2,TRBV9,TGTGCCAGCAGCGTAGGGAACACCGGGGAGCTGTTTTTT,CASSVGNTGELFF
.,.,TRBJ1-2,TRBV11-3,TGTGCCAGCAGCTTAGTGGGACCAGCGCTTTATGGCTACACCTTC,CASSLVGPALYGYTF
.,TRBD2,TRBJ2-2,TRBV6-6,TGTGCCAGCAGTCCGAGCGGGAGGGCCAACACCGGGGAGCTGTTTTTT,CASSPSGRANTGELFF
many,.,TRBJ2-1,TRBV7-3,TGTGCCAGCAGCTCAGATTGGGGTGAGCAGTTCTTC,CASSSDWGEQFF
.,TRBD1,TRBJ1-5,TRBV7-9,TGTGCCAGCAGCTTAGGCGGGACAGGGGGCAATCAGCCCCAGCATTTT,CASSLGGTGGNQPQHF
many,TRBD2,TRBJ2-4,TRBV27,TGTGCCAGCAGCCGACGCGCAGGACTAGCGGAGAACATTCAGTACTTC,CASSRRAGLAENIQYF
many,.,TRBJ2-1,TRBV7-6,TGTGCCAGCACCCCATTGGAGCGGGTTGAGCAGTTCTTC,CASTPLERVEQFF
.,.,TRBJ1-1,TRBV5-3,TGTGCCGGCAGCTTGCTGACCCCGAACACTGAAGCTTTCTTT,CAGSLLTPNTEAFF
many,.,TRBJ1-2,TRBV12-3/TRBV12-4,TGTGCCAGCAGTTACAATTTGGTCTTACCGCCCGATGGCTACACCTTC,CASSYNLVLPPDGYTF
many,.,TRBJ2-1,TRBV5-1,TGCGCCAGCAGCTTGGTACTAGATGGATACAATGAGCAGTTCTTC,CASSLVLDGYNEQFF
many,.,TRBJ2-7,TRBV20-1,TGCAGTGCTAGAGATACCGACAGGAGCTACGAGCAGTACTTC,CSARDTDRSYEQYF
.,.,TRBJ1-5,TRBV7-9,TGTGCCAGCAGCTTATATGGTACTGGTCAGCCCCAGCATTTT,CASSLYGTGQPQHF